This T cell receptor (beta chain) came from a study of breast tumors, draining lymph nodes, adjacent tissues. Samples came from axillary lymph nodes draining the breast cancer. TCRdb independently ran MiXCR on the multiplex PCR reads; one entry per CDR3 protein. The data hold over 130,000 distinct CDR3 sequences, with approximately 30% observed a single time. The study, taken as a whole, reports: Tumor and nontumor repertoires were significantly more similar in luminal-like than in basal-like breast cancer. Data fit most tumor T cells coming from lymph node, expanding in tumor. The lymph node origin of tumor T cells was framed as consistent with a hypothesis, not demonstrated. Tumor TCR diversity was below lymph nodes but above nontumor tissue.

This clonotype was picked up many times. What it binds is not known. The CDR3 spans 14 residues. V dropped 4 bases and J dropped 6; count of bases not matched to a gene: 8. Germline CDR1 and CDR2: SGHAT and FQNNGV. The sample was axillary lymph node tissue. The V call is TRBV11-2, the J call TRBJ2-5, with 7 bases that match TRBD1. The source is a female donor with breast cancer. Some clones in this sample may be carry-over from other donors' samples. The CDR3 spells CASSSGTVGKTQYF. In DNA form, the CDR3 reads TGTGCCAGCAGCTCAGGGACAGTTGGGAAGACCCAGTACTTC.